This T cell receptor (beta chain) was profiled in a study of T-cell reconstitution after alpha-beta-depleted transplantation in children. A library of TCRbeta sequences, prepared with unique molecular identifiers, was generated. MiXCR was run by TCRdb on the PCR reads, yielding one entry per CDR3 protein. The sample holds some 840,000 distinct CDR3 sequences, less than 20% seen once. Remarks on this clonotype: Its antigen is not identified.

CDR3 length: 17 amino acids. V trimming: 0 bases; J trimming: 7 bases; junction bases outside the gene matches: 8. The germline gives CDR1 MGHRA, CDR2 YSYEKL. Study-level results: When one year had passed after transplant, most T-cell counts and diversity came from newly produced T cells. After transplant, high TCRbeta diversity at day 60 in some patients arose from surviving recipient T cells and thymic progenitors. Reportedly, only several hundred clones from non-depleted graft cells drove alpha-beta T-cell counts at about two months.

The sequenced sample was PBMCs, mostly from graft donor cells, obtained 360 days after TCRalphabeta/CD19-depleted stem cell transplant. The chain recombines TRBV4-1 with TRBJ1-5; 11 bases align to TRBD1. The receptor was derived from a male patient younger than 18 who had a stem cell transplant for acute lymphoblastic leukemia, so the T cells may come from the graft donor. The CDR3 sequence: CASSQDRVDRGRQPQHF. In nucleotides, the CDR3 is TGCGCCAGCAGCCAAGATAGGGTGGACAGGGGGCGGCAGCCCCAGCATTTT.